The 14 T cell receptor beta chains below all came from one sample that was sequenced in a study of T cell responses to AZD1222 COVID-19 vaccine. Produced via immunoSEQ multiplex PCR; TCRdb's table is partial and in-frame only. The table records about 100,000 clones, 91% of them present only once. Sequenced here: peripheral blood, sampled 28 days after the second AZD1222 dose. These receptors were collected from an adult who received the AZD1222 COVID-19 vaccine.

This clone was picked up one time. The rearrangement uses TRBV7-8 and TRBJ1-2; 11 bases line up with TRBD1. The germline CDR1 and CDR2 sequences are SGHVS and FQNEAQ. CDR3 length: 14 residues. Germline trimming cut 1 base from V and 8 bases from J; bases unmatched to any gene: 3. The CDR3 region has the DNA TGTGCCAGCAGCTTAGGGACAGGGGGCAGAGGCTACACCTTC. It specifies CASSLGTGGRGYTF.

The chain joins TRBV9 to TRBJ2-7, with TRBD2 identical over 8 bases. CDR3 size: 15 residues. Germline lookup yields CDR1 SGDLS and CDR2 YYNGEE. V was pared by 0 bases and J by 2 bases, with 4 bases of the junction left unmatched. CDR3 DNA: TGTGCCAGCAGCGTAGATCCGGGAGGGCCCTACGAGCAGTACTTC. It yields the protein CASSVDPGGPYEQYF. Variable domain in full (rest from reference TRBV9 and TRBJ2-7): DSGVTQTPKHLITATGQRVTLRCSPRSGDLSVYWYQQSLDQGLQFLIQYYNGEERAKGNILERFSAQQFPDLHSELNLSSLELGDSALYFCASSVDPGGPYEQYFGPGTRLTVT.

V usage is TRBV6-5 and J usage is TRBJ2-7, with 12 bases identical to TRBD2. J lost 0 bases, V lost 8 bases, and 5 bases had no gene match. CDR1 is MNHEY and CDR2 is SVGAGI in the germline V gene. The CDR3 is 15 amino acids. The CDR3 here is CASGATSGSSYEQYF. The CDR3 nucleotides read TGTGCCAGCGGAGCGACTAGCGGGAGCTCCTACGAGCAGTACTTC.

The CDR3, as DNA: TGTGCCAGCAGCCCACCGGGACAGGGCAATCAGCCCCAGCATTTT. This translates into CASSPPGQGNQPQHF. V usage is TRBV7-9 and J usage is TRBJ1-5, with 8 bases aligning to TRBD1. Germline CDR1 SEHNR, CDR2 FQNEAQ (reference sequence). J gave up 2 bases and V 5 bases, and 5 bases lay outside the gene matches. The CDR3 spans 15 residues.

Concerning this clone itself: The same CDR3 is also encoded by other DNA sequences in this sample. The V and J genes are TRBV28 and TRBJ2-1; 10 bases are a match to TRBD2. Germline values: CDR1 MDHEN, CDR2 SYDVKM. Losses at the gene ends were 9 bases for V and 7 bases for J; bases not matched to a gene: 9. This CDR3 spans 14 amino acids. The CDR3 spells CASITSGTANEQFF. The CDR3 DNA follows: TGTGCCAGTATTACTAGCGGGACCGCTAATGAGCAGTTCTTC.

V and J are TRBV5-1 and TRBJ1-1; no reliable D call. V was clipped by 5 bases and J by 1 base, with 12 bases between them. CDR1 and CDR2 (germline): SGHRS, YFSETQ. The CDR3 runs to 14 residues. The chain's CDR3 is CASRPHTWNTEAFF. The CDR3 region has the DNA TGCGCCAGCAGGCCCCATACTTGGAACACTGAAGCTTTCTTT.

The chain carries TRBV11-2 and TRBJ2-1, with 8 bases identical to TRBD1. The trim removed 6 bases at V and 1 base at J, leaving 5 bases unmatched. There are 15 residues in the CDR3. Germline V CDR1 and CDR2: SGHAT, FQNNGV. The CDR3 is CASSRTGGSYNEQFF. The DNA of the CDR3 is TGTGCCAGCAGTCGTACAGGGGGGTCCTACAATGAGCAGTTCTTC.

The chain recombines TRBV6-5 with TRBJ1-6; no clear D gene. This CDR3 is 13 amino acids long. Trimming took off 5 bases at V and 10 bases at J, with 12 bases between the two ends. Germline CDR1 MNHEY, CDR2 SVGAGI. CDR3 nucleotide sequence: TGTGCCAGCAGTACGACACCTCAATCACCCCTCCACTTT. Its protein product is CASSTTPQSPLHF.

This chain connects TRBV10-1 to TRBJ2-7, with D hard to call. Germline V gene data show CDR1 as WNHNN and CDR2 as SYGVQD (reference sequence). Trimming cost V 5 bases and J 5 bases, with 22 bases left between them. This CDR3 region has 16 residues. The CDR3 spells CASSRFQDPMFHEQYF. CDR3 coding DNA: TGCGCCAGCAGTCGTTTTCAGGACCCGATGTTTCACGAGCAGTACTTC.

The chain employs TRBV5-1 and TRBJ2-7, with 10 nucleotides matching TRBD1. The length of the CDR3 is 16 residues. The germline gives CDR1 SGHRS, CDR2 YFSETQ. V lost 0 bases to trimming and J lost 4 bases; unmatched junction nucleotides: 7. CDR3 protein: CASSLVPRDRGYEQYF. The CDR3 DNA is TGCGCCAGCAGCTTGGTCCCCCGGGACAGGGGTTACGAGCAGTACTTC.

V and J are TRBV7-8 and TRBJ2-7; 10 bases match TRBD2. The germline gives CDR1 SGHVS, CDR2 FQNEAQ. The CDR3 totals 16 residues. With 4 bases clipped from V and 2 bases from J, the junction kept 8 bases outside the gene matches. CDR3 DNA sequence: TGTGCCAGCAGCTCTGGCCGACTAGCGGGCGCCTACGAGCAGTACTTC. It is translated as CASSSGRLAGAYEQYF.

The gene calls are TRBV5-1 and TRBJ1-4, with a weak D call TRBD1 (6 bases). This CDR3 region has 14 residues. Per the germline V gene, CDR1 is SGHRS and CDR2 is YFSETQ. V lost 0 bases, J lost 8 bases, and 11 bases lay in between. The CDR3 here is CASSLVGGQEKLFF. Written as DNA, the CDR3 is TGCGCCAGCAGCTTGGTGGGCGGACAGGAAAAACTGTTTTTT.

The table lists this clone with a count of one. The chain combines TRBV2 with TRBJ1-2; 9 nucleotides match TRBD1. The V and J ends lost 6 bases and 8 bases, in that order; junction bases with no gene match: 7. Per germline, CDR1 SNHLY and CDR2 FYNNEI. The CDR3 totals 13 residues. The CDR3 sequence is CASRVQGADGYTF. In DNA, the CDR3 is TGTGCCAGCAGAGTACAGGGGGCGGACGGCTACACCTTC.

V gene TRBV6-5 combines with J gene TRBJ1-5; a weak D match, TRBD1 (6 bases). Germline CDR1 reads MNHEY; CDR2 reads SVGAGI. Trimming cost V 6 bases and J 9 bases, with 15 bases left between them. CDR3 length: 13 amino acids. CDR3 in DNA: TGTGCCAGCAGGGGGGCAGTGGGAGCGCCCCAGCATTTT. Translation: CASRGAVGAPQHF.